These 7 T cell receptor beta chains were all obtained from the same sample, sequenced in a study of blood T cell repertoires in COVID-19 (dated by TCRdb to 2019 to 2021). Library construction relied on the immunoSEQ multiplex PCR assay. TCRdb obtained this table from immuneACCESS and retained in-frame rearrangements with V and J assigned. These tables miss some clones; where compared with another copy, unresolved V genes account for less than half of the shortfall, and the remainder is unexplained. The sample includes about 250,000 clones, with around 82% observed a single time. Clones ranked in the top ten supply around 7.9% of the sample. Sample: peripheral blood. Source of these receptors: a man in his forties with active or convalescent COVID-19.

The genes are TRBV7-8 and TRBJ1-4; 9 bases match TRBD1. The trim removed 3 bases at V and 3 bases at J, leaving 8 bases unmatched. The CDR3 extends over 17 amino acids. Germline values: CDR1 SGHVS, CDR2 FQNEAQ. CDR3 nucleotide sequence: TGTGCCAGCAGCTTCCGGACAGGGGTGATAGCTAATGAAAAACTGTTTTTT. This encodes CASSFRTGVIANEKLFF.

The chain links TRBV6-1 to TRBJ1-4; possible D gene TRBD1, 5 bases. In germline, CDR1 is MNHNS, CDR2 SASEGT. CDR3 length: 16 residues. V was pared by 1 base and J by 8 bases, with 17 bases between. The CDR3 DNA reads TGTGCCAGCAGTGAAGTAGGGGTTTGGAGTCCCGAAAAACTGTTTTTT. Protein sequence: CASSEVGVWSPEKLFF.

The J gene is TRBJ1-5, the V gene TRBV23-1, with D perhaps TRBD1 (5 bases). TRBV23-1 is sorted into the ORF group, with uncertain function. The length of the CDR3 is 17 residues. V lost 0 bases and J lost 5, with 17 bases in between. The CDR3 DNA reads TGCGCCAGCAGTCAATCGACGCGGGGGATGGGTGATCAGCCCCAGCATTTT. Its translation is CASSQSTRGMGDQPQHF.

This clone was counted once. For the CDR3, the DNA is TGTGCCAGCAGCTCTGGACAGGAAACCAACTATGGCTACACCTTC. Protein: CASSSGQETNYGYTF. This chain uses TRBV7-9 with TRBJ1-2, with TRBD1 identical over 7 bases. Germline CDR1 is SEHNR and CDR2 is FQNEAQ (reference sequence). CDR3 length: 15 residues. With 4 bases clipped from V and 2 bases from J, the junction kept 7 bases outside the gene matches.

This chain links TRBV10-2 with TRBJ2-3; 9 bases line up with TRBD1. The J segment lost 5 bases and the V segment lost 6 bases, leaving 12 bases of the junction unmatched. Germline values: CDR1 WSHSY, CDR2 SAAADI. This CDR3 contains 16 residues. The CDR3 protein is CASSGPGTGIGDTQYF. DNA of the CDR3: TGCGCCAGCAGCGGTCCCGGGACAGGGATCGGAGATACGCAGTATTTT.

The chain has TRBV10-3 and TRBJ1-2; possibly TRBD1 for D (5 bases). The germline V and J ends were trimmed by 10 bases and 7 bases, with 16 bases remaining between them. The CDR3 is made up of 12 amino acids. Germline V lookup: CDR1 ENHRY, CDR2 SYGVKD. CDR3 region: CATASGLGGYTF. Written as DNA, the CDR3 is TGTGCCACGGCCTCAGGGCTTGGTGGCTACACCTTC.

This clone was seen only once. This rearrangement joins TRBV15 to TRBJ1-1, with D perhaps TRBD1 (6 bases). The V and J ends lost 5 bases and 5 bases respectively, with 12 bases between them. The CDR3 extends over 13 amino acids. Germline CDR1 reads LNHNV; CDR2 reads YYDKDF (reference sequence). The CDR3 reads CATSGGAGTEAFF. The CDR3 DNA follows: TGTGCCACCAGCGGGGGGGCAGGGACTGAAGCTTTCTTT.